This T cell receptor (beta chain) emerged from a study of blood T cell repertoires in COVID-19. This table comes from immunoSEQ multiplex PCR, and its TCRdb copy is limited to in-frame clones, with some not included. The profile shows around 70,000 clones, around 82% of them singletons. J lost 2 bases, V lost 2 bases, and 2 bases had no gene match. Germline-derived CDR1 and CDR2 are SGHDT and YYEEEE. CDR3 length equals 14 residues. The chain couples TRBV5-6 to TRBJ1-2, with TRBD1 identical over 8 bases. The receptor was isolated from a man aged 55 to 70 with acute or convalescent COVID-19. The sequenced sample consisted of peripheral blood. In nucleotides, the CDR3 is TGTGCCAGCAGCTTAAGACAGGGGAACTATGGCTACACCTTC. This translates into CASSLRQGNYGYTF.